This TCR beta chain was captured by sequencing in a study of untreated major depressive disorder (dated 2018 in TCRdb). Study-level background: In this cross-sectional case-control comparison, antidepressant-free major depressive disorder patients and individually matched non-depressed controls were compared on T cell phenotype and TCR repertoire. The TCRbeta sequencing followed up on differences in Vbeta 5.1, Vbeta 11 and Vbeta 22 usage that flow cytometry had shown in the whole cohort. What the authors observed across the whole study: In CD4+ T cells, sequencing confirmed that depressed patients used TRBV05-01 (Vbeta 5.1) more than controls did, with a one-tailed test giving p = 0.040. In the sequencing data, TRBV25-01 and TRBV02-01 usage was found to follow the flow-cytometry pattern, although statistical significance was not reached. For the sequencing comparisons, one-tailed planned tests were applied to only three preselected Vbeta families. Because of the strict matching and exclusion criteria, the study sample was comparatively small, which limits how generalizable the findings are. The top five TRBV05-01 clones in every sequenced subject were all private clones.

Counted from cysteine to phenylalanine, this CDR3 has 17 amino acids. Of the read, only the CDR3 DNA is kept; its 51 bases are in frame from base 1. The junction carries 21 bases between V and J, which are trimmed by 6 bases and 0 bases respectively. CDR1 SNHLY and CDR2 FYNNEI are derived from the germline V gene. Each depressed patient was pairwise matched to a non-depressed control for sex, age, current smoking status and body mass index. European descent was reported for all participants. Patients had a DSM-IV diagnosis of major depressive disorder with a Hamilton Rating Scale for Depression score of at least 18. For at least 8 weeks before enrollment, patients had taken no psychiatric medication of any kind, antidepressants included. Depression severity ranging from moderate to severe was represented among patients. Participants were excluded if they had major medical conditions, Axis I/II comorbidities, regular medication or illicit drug use, or weekly alcohol intake above 100 g. Around 27 ml of peripheral blood was drawn into EDTA tubes from each participant. Thawed PBMCs underwent magnetic negative selection with the BD IMag Human CD4 T Lymphocyte Enrichment Set to purify CD4+ T cells. Flow cytometry confirmed that the CD4+ enrichment method typically gave roughly 96% purity. A subgroup of 5 or 6 case-control pairs, selected blind to chemokine receptor expression and flow-cytometric repertoire skewing results, was subjected to TCRbeta sequencing. All blood samples were collected in the morning at 8:00 a.m., and PBMCs were isolated by Ficoll-Hypaque gradient centrifugation. Until being assayed, PBMCs were kept in liquid nitrogen after cryopreservation by gradual cooling to -80 degrees C.

The Qiagen DNeasy Blood and Tissue Kit was used to extract total genomic DNA from the purified CD4+ T cells. The TCRbeta CDR3 region, defined according to IMGT, was amplified and sequenced using immunoSEQ immunosequencing protocols. The published analysis was carried out like this. Raw sequence data were preprocessed by the immunoSEQ service for PCR and sequencing error correction. After being loaded into the immunoSEQ Analyzer, the data underwent further analysis with VDJtools v1.0.7. Patient-control differences were tested with the paired Wilcoxon signed-rank test. TCRdb took this table from immuneACCESS and kept in-frame rearrangements with V and J called. Such tables lack part of the clones; where checked against another copy, unresolved V genes explain under half of the gap, and the rest is unexplained. Clone size and V and J calls were adopted from that table, with D and trimming inferred from the DNA. This sample has 25,000 to 30,000 clones in its table, and 90% to 95% of those were observed once. The ten biggest clones cover around 0.78% of the sample.

This clone was counted between two and nine times. Its recognized antigen is unknown. No much larger clone is present one base from it, and per-base qualities are unavailable. Sequenced material: CD4+ T cells from PBMCs. The V and J genes are TRBV2 and TRBJ2-7; the D call is possibly TRBD1 or TRBD2, each sharing 5 bases. This sequence was found in a young woman with major depressive disorder. Read as DNA, the sequence is TGTGCCAGCAGCGCCTCCACCGGGACCCAAAGCTCCTACGAGCAGTACTTC. This codes for CASSASTGTQSSYEQYF.